This T cell receptor beta chain was found in a study of blood T cell repertoires in COVID-19. Across the study: COVID-19 samples collected from the United States, Italy and Spain covered acute and convalescent phases.

V was pared by 1 base and J by 3 bases, with 10 bases of the junction left unmatched. Germline V gene lookup returns CDR1 MGHRA and CDR2 YSYEKL. The CDR3 covers 17 residues. Original processing notes: Estimation of nucleated cell counts was performed using reference gene primer amplification. Libraries were prepared by immunoSEQ multiplex PCR; TCRdb keeps only in-frame clonotypes and omits some of them. Clonal size and the V and J genes are those of that table, whereas D and trimming came from the DNA. The sample contains under 200,000 clones, 84% of which appear only once. The clonotype comes from a human donor with acute or convalescent COVID-19. The donor label of this sample is uncertain. The chain recombines TRBV4-1 with TRBJ2-7; 9 nucleotides agree with TRBD1. What was sequenced was peripheral blood. The CDR3 is CASSQGPRDRDFYEQYF. The CDR3 DNA is TGCGCCAGCAGCCAAGGGCCTCGGGACAGGGATTTCTACGAGCAGTACTTC.